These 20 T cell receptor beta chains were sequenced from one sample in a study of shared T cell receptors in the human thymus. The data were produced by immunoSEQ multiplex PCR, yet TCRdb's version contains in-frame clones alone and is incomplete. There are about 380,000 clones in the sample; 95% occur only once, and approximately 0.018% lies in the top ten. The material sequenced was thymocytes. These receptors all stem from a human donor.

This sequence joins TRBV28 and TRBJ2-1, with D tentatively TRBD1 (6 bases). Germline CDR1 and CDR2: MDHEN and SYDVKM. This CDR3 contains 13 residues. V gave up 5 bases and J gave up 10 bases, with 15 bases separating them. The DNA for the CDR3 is TGTGCCAGCAGTCACCAGGGGACCGGAGAGCAGTTCTTC. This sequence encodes CASSHQGTGEQFF.

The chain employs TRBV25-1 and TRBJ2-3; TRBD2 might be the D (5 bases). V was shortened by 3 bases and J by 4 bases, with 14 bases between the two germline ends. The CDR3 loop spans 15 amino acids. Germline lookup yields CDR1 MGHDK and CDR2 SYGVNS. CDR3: CASSEGGGRADTQYF. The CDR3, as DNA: TGTGCCAGCAGTGAGGGCGGAGGCCGGGCAGATACGCAGTATTTT.

Written as DNA, the CDR3 is TGTGCCAGCGGGGGCCTGACGGTCGTTGGGAAGAAGAGCAATCAGCCCCAGCATTTT. This sequence encodes CASGGLTVVGKKSNQPQHF. The rearrangement joins TRBV9 to TRBJ1-5; tentative D call: TRBD1 (6 bases). The V gene lost 7 bases and the J gene lost 1 base, with 27 bases spanning the gap. This CDR3 spans 19 amino acids. Germline V gives CDR1 SGDLS, CDR2 YYNGEE.

The CDR3 nucleotides are TGCAGCGCTCAAGGAGGGAGGGACTCCTACGAGCAGTACTTC. Translating gives CSAQGGRDSYEQYF. The chain uses TRBV29-1 and TRBJ2-7, with TRBD2 identical over 7 bases. Trimming at V came to 7 bases and at J to 0 bases, leaving 9 bases not matched to a gene. This CDR3 region has 14 residues. CDR1 is SQVTM and CDR2 is ANQGSEA in the germline V gene.

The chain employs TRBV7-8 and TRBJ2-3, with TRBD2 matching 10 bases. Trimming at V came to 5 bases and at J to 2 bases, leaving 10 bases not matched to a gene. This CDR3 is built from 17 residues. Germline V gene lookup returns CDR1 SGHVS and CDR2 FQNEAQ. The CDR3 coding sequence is TGTGCCAGCAGCCCCCACCGGCTAGCGGGAGACACAGATACGCAGTATTTT. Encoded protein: CASSPHRLAGDTDTQYF. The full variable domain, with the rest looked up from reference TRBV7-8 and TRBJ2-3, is GAGVSQSPRYKVAKRGQDVALRCDPISGHVSLFWYQQALGQGPEFLTYFQNEAQLDKSGLPSDRFFAERPEGSVSTLKIQRTQQEDSAVYLCASSPHRLAGDTDTQYFGPGTRLTVL.

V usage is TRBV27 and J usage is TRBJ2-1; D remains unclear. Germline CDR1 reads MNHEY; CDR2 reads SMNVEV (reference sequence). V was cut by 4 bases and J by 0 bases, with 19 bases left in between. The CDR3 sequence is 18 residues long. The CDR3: CASSYAAPRLPSYNEQFF. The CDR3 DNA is TGTGCCAGCAGTTACGCCGCACCTAGACTCCCCTCCTACAATGAGCAGTTCTTC.

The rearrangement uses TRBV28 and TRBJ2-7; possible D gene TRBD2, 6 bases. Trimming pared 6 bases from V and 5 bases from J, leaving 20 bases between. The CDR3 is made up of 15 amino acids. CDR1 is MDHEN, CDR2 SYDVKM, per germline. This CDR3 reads CASSLEEGPKHEQYF. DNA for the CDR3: TGTGCCAGCAGCCTGGAGGAGGGACCGAAGCACGAGCAGTACTTC.

The CDR3 is CASNLDRPPREQYF. CDR3 nucleotides: TGTGCCAGCAACCTAGACAGGCCCCCTCGGGAGCAGTACTTC. The chain links TRBV28 to TRBJ2-7; D is perhaps TRBD1 (6 bases). V lost 7 bases to trimming and J lost 7 bases, with 20 bases between them. CDR1 and CDR2 (germline): MDHEN, SYDVKM. This CDR3 is 14 amino acids long.

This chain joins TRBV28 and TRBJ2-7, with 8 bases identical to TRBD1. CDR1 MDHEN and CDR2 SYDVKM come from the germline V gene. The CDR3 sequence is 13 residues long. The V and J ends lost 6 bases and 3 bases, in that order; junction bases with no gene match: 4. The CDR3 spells CASRTTGGYEQYF. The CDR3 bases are TGTGCCAGCAGGACTACAGGGGGCTACGAGCAGTACTTC.

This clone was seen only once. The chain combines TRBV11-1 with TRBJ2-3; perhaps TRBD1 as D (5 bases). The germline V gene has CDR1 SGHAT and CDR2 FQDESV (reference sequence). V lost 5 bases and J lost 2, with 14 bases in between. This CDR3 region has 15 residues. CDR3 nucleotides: TGTGCCAGCAGCGGAGACAGAGAGTCCACAGATACGCAGTATTTT. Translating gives CASSGDRESTDTQYF.

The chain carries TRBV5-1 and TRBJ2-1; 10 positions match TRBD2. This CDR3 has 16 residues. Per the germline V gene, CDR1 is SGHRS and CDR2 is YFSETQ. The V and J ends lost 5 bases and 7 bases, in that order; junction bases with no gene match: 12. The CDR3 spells CASSLTAGGPMNEQFF. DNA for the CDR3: TGCGCCAGCAGTTTAACAGCGGGAGGGCCGATGAATGAGCAGTTCTTC. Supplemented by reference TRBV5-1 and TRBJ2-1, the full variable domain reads KAGVTQTPRYLIKTRGQQVTLSCSPISGHRSVSWYQQTPGQGLQFLFEYFSETQRNKGNFPGRFSGRQFSNSRSEMNVSTLELGDSALYLCASSLTAGGPMNEQFFGPGTRLTVL.

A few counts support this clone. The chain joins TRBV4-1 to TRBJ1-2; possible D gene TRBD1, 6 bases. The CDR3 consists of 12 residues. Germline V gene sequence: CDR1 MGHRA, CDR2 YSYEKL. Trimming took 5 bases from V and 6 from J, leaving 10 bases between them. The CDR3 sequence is CASSSRTDGYTF. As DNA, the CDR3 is TGCGCCAGCAGCTCGAGGACAGATGGCTACACCTTC.

The CDR3 loop is CASSIPGTNTEAFF. The CDR3 coding sequence is TGTGCCAGTAGTATCCCAGGTACGAACACTGAAGCTTTCTTT. The genes are TRBV19 and TRBJ1-1; no reliable D call. The ends were cut back, 3 bases at V and 1 base at J, with 9 bases in the middle. Germline lookup yields CDR1 LNHDA and CDR2 SQIVND (reference sequence). This CDR3 has 14 residues.

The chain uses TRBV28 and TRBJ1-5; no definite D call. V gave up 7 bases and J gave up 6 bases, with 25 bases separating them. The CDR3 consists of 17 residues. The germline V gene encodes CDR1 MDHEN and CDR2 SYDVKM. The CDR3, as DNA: TGTGCCAGCACCCCCCTGCCGAGGAAGTTCTGGAGTCAGCCCCAGCATTTT. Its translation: CASTPLPRKFWSQPQHF.

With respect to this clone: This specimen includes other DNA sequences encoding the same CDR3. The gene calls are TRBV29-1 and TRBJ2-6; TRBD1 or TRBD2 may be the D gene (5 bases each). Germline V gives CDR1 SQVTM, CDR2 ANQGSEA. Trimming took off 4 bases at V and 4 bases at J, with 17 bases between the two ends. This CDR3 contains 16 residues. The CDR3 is CSVGWDGGRGANVLTF. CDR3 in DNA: TGCAGCGTTGGATGGGATGGGGGTCGCGGGGCCAACGTCCTGACTTTC.

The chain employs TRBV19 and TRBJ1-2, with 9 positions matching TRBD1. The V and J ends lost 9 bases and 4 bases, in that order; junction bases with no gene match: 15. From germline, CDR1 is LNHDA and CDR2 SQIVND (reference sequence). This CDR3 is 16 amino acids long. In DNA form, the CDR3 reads TGTGCCAGCGCTGGGACAGGGCTTTGGTTTAGCTATGGCTACACCTTC. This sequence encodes CASAGTGLWFSYGYTF.

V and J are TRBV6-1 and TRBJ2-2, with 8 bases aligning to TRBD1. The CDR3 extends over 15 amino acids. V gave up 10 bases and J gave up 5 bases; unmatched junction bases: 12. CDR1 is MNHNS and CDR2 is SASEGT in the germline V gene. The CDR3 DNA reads TGTGCCACGACAGGGGTCAACGTCGGGACCGGGGAGCTGTTTTTT. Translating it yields CATTGVNVGTGELFF.

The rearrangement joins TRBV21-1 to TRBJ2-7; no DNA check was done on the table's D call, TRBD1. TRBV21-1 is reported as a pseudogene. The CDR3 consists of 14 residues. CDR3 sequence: CASSISDNSYEQYF. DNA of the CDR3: TGTGCCAGCAGCATATCGGACAACTCCTACGAGCAGTACTTC.

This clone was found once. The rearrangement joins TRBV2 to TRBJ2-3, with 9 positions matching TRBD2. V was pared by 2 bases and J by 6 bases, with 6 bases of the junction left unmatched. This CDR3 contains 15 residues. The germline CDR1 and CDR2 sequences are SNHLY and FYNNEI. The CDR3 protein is CASSELAGPDDTQYF. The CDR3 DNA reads TGTGCCAGCAGTGAACTAGCGGGGCCCGACGATACGCAGTATTTT.

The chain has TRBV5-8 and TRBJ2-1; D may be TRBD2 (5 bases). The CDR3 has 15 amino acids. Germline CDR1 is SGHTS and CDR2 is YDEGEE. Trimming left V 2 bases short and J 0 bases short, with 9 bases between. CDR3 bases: TGTGCCAGCAGCTTTAGCGACCGCTCCTACAATGAGCAGTTCTTC. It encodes CASSFSDRSYNEQFF.